These T cell receptor beta chains were read from a single sample in a study of cytomegalovirus exposure and HLA in healthy donors. Clones were read by immunoSEQ multiplex PCR, and TCRdb kept only the in-frame ones, dropping some. The sample holds over 75,000 clones, around 60% seen once. The sample taken for sequencing was PBMCs. These receptor sequences come from a human donor in good health. Each CDR3 is given with its conserved first and last residue. D genes are given only for firm matches.

D gene	V gene	J gene	CDR3 protein
TRBD2	TRBV6-4	TRBJ2-3	CASSGPGTSGGLYTQYF
.	TRBV30	TRBJ2-7	CAWRGGGPTYEQYF
TRBD2	TRBV11-2	TRBJ2-5	CASSSTGTRQETQYF
.	TRBV7-6	.	CASSLSGQYEQYF
.	TRBV6-5	TRBJ1-2	CASSYPRGSHYGYTF
TRBD1	TRBV25-1	TRBJ1-3	CASSLQGAGNTIYF
TRBD1	TRBV5-1	TRBJ1-2	CASSLGGQNYGYTF
TRBD1	TRBV19	TRBJ2-7	CASSIRTGVPYEQYF
.	TRBV4-3	TRBJ1-6	CASSLRGGSSYNSPLHF
TRBD1	TRBV6-5	TRBJ2-5	CASSTTGAGQETQYF
.	TRBV15	TRBJ1-2	CATSRDSLYGYTF
.	TRBV4-2	TRBJ1-5	CASSQGGRNQPQHF
.	TRBV14	TRBJ1-1	CASSQVRGSKAFF
TRBD1	TRBV5-3	TRBJ1-3	CARSLLGSDRVAGNTIYF
.	TRBV13	TRBJ2-3	CASSLVWRGGTDTQYF
TRBD2	TRBV10-3	TRBJ2-6	CAISEWEGPGANVLTF
TRBD1	TRBV4-1	TRBJ1-5	CASSHKGAGEQPQHF
TRBD2	TRBV18	TRBJ2-5	CASSPSSSGGETQYF
TRBD2	TRBV4-2	TRBJ2-3	CASSQGPAGASTDTQYF
.	TRBV4-1	TRBJ2-2	CASSQEAANTGELFF
.	TRBV7-8	TRBJ1-2	CASSLARGGFGYTF
TRBD2	TRBV4-2	TRBJ2-3	CASSRSSGDTDTQYF
TRBD1	TRBV18	TRBJ1-2	CASLKSPQGALDYGYTF
.	TRBV6-1	TRBJ2-7	CASSQAPRVREGAYF
TRBD1	TRBV19	TRBJ1-5	CASSGGQVLVMDQPQHF
TRBD1	TRBV5-6	TRBJ1-5	CASSLGAGGTFKPQHF
.	TRBV7-2	TRBJ2-5	CASSSLALLEETQYF
.	TRBV5-4	TRBJ2-7	CASSLYGRTYEQYF
.	TRBV7-9	TRBJ1-6	CASSLGSGAGVYNSPLHF
.	TRBV30	TRBJ2-7	CAWSVRGYEQYF
TRBD1	TRBV4-2	TRBJ1-4	CASSLNLGTGRDEKLFF
TRBD2	TRBV4-2	TRBJ2-2	CASSQDWSGGFTGELFF
TRBD2	TRBV4-3	TRBJ2-1	CASSQVASGVFNEQFF
TRBD2	TRBV19	TRBJ2-3	CASSSKPLAGETDTQYF
TRBD1	TRBV19	TRBJ2-7	CASSMGQGAYEQYF
.	TRBV18	TRBJ2-2	CASSPRGPRPNTGELFF
TRBD2	TRBV11-2	TRBJ2-2	CASSPRLYGGTGELFF
.	TRBV7-2	TRBJ1-6	CASSYRALPWNSPLHF
TRBD1	TRBV10-3	TRBJ1-1	CAISTPGTGGTEAFF
.	TRBV18	TRBJ2-7	CASSPGLWAYEQYF
TRBD1	TRBV7-6	TRBJ2-5	CASSLRQGVRETQYF
TRBD1	TRBV4-3	TRBJ2-3	CASSQRDRGRTDTQYF
.	TRBV10-3	TRBJ1-1	CAISGQGSTEAFF
.	TRBV25-1	TRBJ1-4	CASSLDEKLFF
TRBD2	TRBV5-1	TRBJ2-1	CASSDSGLEQFF
.	TRBV5-1	TRBJ1-2	CASSLQGNGYTF
TRBD1	TRBV25-1	TRBJ2-2	CASRPGTGATTGELFF
TRBD1	TRBV6-5	TRBJ2-2	CASSYDPTGKAGELFF
.	TRBV10-3	TRBJ2-5	CAISGRGREYQETQYF
TRBD1	TRBV9	TRBJ1-4	CASSGGTAGNEKLFF
.	TRBV7-2	TRBJ1-3	CASSTSTGSSGNTIYF
TRBD1	TRBV19	TRBJ1-5	CASSMQGGRDQPQHF
TRBD2	TRBV29-1	TRBJ2-3	CSVEEGSGGARDTQYF
TRBD1	TRBV6-4	TRBJ1-2	CASRGDRGYTF